This T cell receptor (beta chain) was obtained from a study of molecular identifiers for immune sequencing clone quantification. The germline V and J ends were trimmed by 1 base and 1 base, with 17 bases remaining between them. Germline values: CDR1 LNHDA, CDR2 SQIVND (reference sequence). This CDR3 region has 18 residues. TCRdb analysed the PCR reads with MiXCR anew, one entry per CDR3 protein. The sample lists about 640,000 distinct CDR3 sequences, about 20% seen once, with 0.85% in the top ten. The sequenced material came from naive CD8+ T cells from blood, with Jurkat cell RNA spiked in. Subset specified: FACS-sorted CD8+CD4-CCR7+CD45RA+ naive T cells. This sequence joins TRBV19 and TRBJ1-5; perhaps TRBD1 as D (5 bases). This receptor was taken from a human donor in good health. Some libraries in this study had Jurkat cell RNA spiked in. The CDR3 region is CASSIAGSMDVSNQPQHF. The CDR3 nucleotides read TGTGCCAGTAGTATAGCAGGGTCCATGGACGTGAGCAATCAGCCCCAGCATTTT.